The 10 T cell receptor beta chains below come from one sample, sequenced in a study of a mutant IDH1 vaccine in newly diagnosed glioma. Repertoires were generated with immunoSEQ multiplex PCR, while TCRdb's copy carries only in-frame clones and drops some. Of approximately 70,000 clones in the sample, approximately 80% were seen once. Time point of the sample: week 23, last vaccination. A 20-mer mutant IDH1 peptide at 300 ug was injected subcutaneously with topical imiquimod. These TCRs' antigens remain unknown. The sample in question was PBMCs, obtained from a glioma patient whose treatment included an IDH1 peptide vaccine. The receptors shown here come from a man between 18 and 29 years old with glioma.

The V and J genes are TRBV6-6 and TRBJ1-1; weak D call: TRBD1 (5 bases). V was pared by 5 bases and J by 5 bases, with 18 bases between. The germline V gene encodes CDR1 MNHNY and CDR2 SVGAGI (reference sequence). This CDR3 region has 15 residues. The CDR3 DNA sequence: TGTGCCAGCAGTAGCCGCCGGACGGGACGAACTGAAGCTTTCTTT. The encoded protein is CASSSRRTGRTEAFF.

The V gene is TRBV4-1, the J gene TRBJ2-5; D remains ambiguous. There are 14 residues in the CDR3. V lost 3 bases and J 2 bases, leaving 10 bases between the germline ends. Germline-derived CDR1 and CDR2 are MGHRA and YSYEKL. This chain's CDR3 is CASSHTELQETQYF. The DNA of the CDR3 is TGCGCCAGCAGCCACACAGAGCTACAAGAGACCCAGTACTTC.

The V gene is TRBV25-1, the J gene TRBJ2-2; TRBD2 agrees at 8 bases. The CDR3 consists of 15 residues. Trimming cost V 1 base and J 4 bases; bases outside gene matches: 2. Germline V CDR1 and CDR2: MGHDK, SYGVNS. The CDR3 loop is CASSESGRGTGELFF. In DNA, the CDR3 is TGTGCCAGCAGTGAATCCGGGAGGGGCACCGGGGAGCTGTTTTTT.

The V gene is TRBV6-1, the J gene TRBJ1-1, with a weak D call TRBD1 (6 bases). The CDR3 is 16 residues long. Germline-derived CDR1 and CDR2 are MNHNS and SASEGT. The V end was cut by 4 bases, the J end by 1 base, with 16 bases between. The CDR3 reads CASSGGRGAQNTEAFF. The CDR3 DNA reads TGTGCCAGCAGTGGGGGACGGGGGGCGCAGAACACTGAAGCTTTCTTT.

The chain recombines TRBV11-1 with TRBJ1-1; D gene uncertain. This CDR3 is built from 12 residues. From germline, CDR1 is SGHAT and CDR2 FQDESV (reference sequence). V shed 5 bases and J shed 11 bases, with 15 bases lying between them. This chain's CDR3 is CASSPRTGWAFF. The CDR3 DNA reads TGTGCCAGCAGCCCCCGGACGGGTTGGGCTTTCTTT.

This clone was seen only once. The V gene is TRBV10-3, the J gene TRBJ2-5; 10 nucleotides align to TRBD2. The CDR3 is made up of 17 amino acids. V was pared by 2 bases and J by 5 bases, with 11 bases of the junction left unmatched. Germline CDR1 ENHRY, CDR2 SYGVKD. This CDR3 is CAISETKREGRGETQYF. The CDR3 DNA reads as TGTGCCATCAGTGAGACGAAGCGGGAGGGCCGGGGGGAGACCCAGTACTTC.

This clone was seen a few times. The rearrangement links TRBV7-2 to TRBJ2-7; D gene uncertain. Trimming left V 4 bases short and J 4 bases short, with 8 bases between. Per germline, CDR1 SGHTA and CDR2 FQGNSA. The CDR3 is made up of 12 amino acids. The CDR3 loop reads CASSSYGYEQYF. For the CDR3, the DNA is TGTGCCAGCAGCTCATATGGGTACGAGCAGTACTTC.

This clone was detected once. This sequence joins TRBV7-8 and TRBJ1-5, with a tentative D call TRBD1 (5 bases). CDR1 is SGHVS and CDR2 is FQNEAQ in the germline V gene. V was clipped by 2 bases and J by 3 bases, with 14 bases between them. This CDR3 has 16 amino acids. The chain's CDR3 is CASSLTRLGPNQPQHF. The CDR3 DNA reads TGTGCCAGCAGCTTAACGAGACTGGGACCCAATCAGCCCCAGCATTTT.

The chain employs TRBV5-4 and TRBJ2-1; 8 bases match TRBD1. Germline V lookup: CDR1 SGHNT, CDR2 YYREEE (reference sequence). There are 15 residues in the CDR3. The V and J ends lost 4 bases and 4 bases, in that order; junction bases with no gene match: 7. DNA for the CDR3: TGTGCCAGCAGCATGACCGGGACAGGTTACAATGAGCAGTTCTTC. Its translation is CASSMTGTGYNEQFF. The whole variable domain, filled in from reference TRBV5-4 and TRBJ2-1, reads ETGVTQSPTHLIKTRGQQVTLRCSSQSGHNTVSWYQQALGQGPQFIFQYYREEENGRGNFPPRFSGLQFPNYSSELNVNALELDDSALYLCASSMTGTGYNEQFFGPGTRLTVL.

The chain is built from TRBV11-2 and TRBJ2-7, with unresolved D. Germline V gives CDR1 SGHAT, CDR2 FQNNGV. The V end was cut by 4 bases, the J end by 2 bases, with 12 bases between. The CDR3 length is 14 residues. CDR3 region: CASSSGPKTYEQYF. The DNA of the CDR3 is TGTGCCAGCAGCTCAGGACCGAAGACCTACGAGCAGTACTTC.